This T cell receptor beta chain was recorded in a study of blood T cell repertoires in COVID-19. Study context: Samples taken during acute and convalescent COVID-19 were collected in the United States, Italy and Spain. The analysed material was cDNA or gDNA that came from T cells, B-cell-depleted T cells, or PBMCs.

Authors' methods: For nucleated cells, counts were estimated from reference gene primer amplification. Clones were read by immunoSEQ multiplex PCR, and TCRdb kept only the in-frame ones, dropping some. D and trimming were read from the DNA, whereas the V and J calls and clone size are those reported in that table. This sample has some 130,000 clones, with more than 60% found just once. Germline V gene data show CDR1 as SGHNT and CDR2 as YYREEE (reference sequence). The length of the CDR3 is 14 residues. With 0 bases removed from V and 4 bases from J, the gap between germline ends came to 10 bases. The chain is built from TRBV5-4 and TRBJ1-2; the D is unclear. The specimen was peripheral blood. The TCR comes from a woman between 70 and 85 years old with acute or convalescent COVID-19. The CDR3 sequence: CASSLGAEGYGYTF. CDR3 in DNA: TGTGCCAGCAGCTTGGGGGCAGAGGGCTATGGCTACACCTTC.